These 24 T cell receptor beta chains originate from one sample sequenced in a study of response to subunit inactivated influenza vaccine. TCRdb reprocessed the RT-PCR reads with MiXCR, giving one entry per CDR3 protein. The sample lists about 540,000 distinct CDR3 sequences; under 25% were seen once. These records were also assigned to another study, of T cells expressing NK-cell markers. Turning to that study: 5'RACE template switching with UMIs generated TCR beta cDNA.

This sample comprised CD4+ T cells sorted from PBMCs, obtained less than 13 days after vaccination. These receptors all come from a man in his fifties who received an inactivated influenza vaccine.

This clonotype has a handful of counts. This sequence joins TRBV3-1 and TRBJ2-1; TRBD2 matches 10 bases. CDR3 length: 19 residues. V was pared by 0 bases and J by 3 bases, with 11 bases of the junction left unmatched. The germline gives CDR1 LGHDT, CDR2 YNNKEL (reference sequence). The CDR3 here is CASSQDHPSGSVGYNEQFF. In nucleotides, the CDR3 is TGTGCCAGCAGCCAAGATCACCCTAGCGGGAGTGTGGGCTACAATGAGCAGTTCTTC.

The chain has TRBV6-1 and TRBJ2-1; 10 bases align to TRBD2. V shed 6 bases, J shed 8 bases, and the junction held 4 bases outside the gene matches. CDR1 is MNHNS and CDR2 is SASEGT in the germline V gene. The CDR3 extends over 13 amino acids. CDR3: CASRASGSDEQFF. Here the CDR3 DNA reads TGTGCCAGCAGGGCTAGCGGGAGCGATGAGCAGTTCTTC.

The CDR3 bases are TGTGCCAGCAGTTTATCCCCGACTAGCGGGAGAGGGGCGTCCTCCTACGAGCAGTACTTC. This encodes CASSLSPTSGRGASSYEQYF. This rearrangement joins TRBV28 to TRBJ2-7; TRBD2 agrees at 12 bases. The CDR3 is 20 amino acids. In germline, CDR1 is MDHEN, CDR2 SYDVKM. The J segment lost 0 bases and the V segment lost 1 base, leaving 13 bases of the junction unmatched. Drawing the rest from reference TRBV28 and TRBJ2-7, the complete variable domain is DVKVTQSSRYLVKRTGEKVFLECVQDMDHENMFWYRQDPGLGLRLIYFSYDVKMKEKGDIPEGYSVSREKKERFSLILESASTNQTSMYLCASSLSPTSGRGASSYEQYFGPGTRLTVT.

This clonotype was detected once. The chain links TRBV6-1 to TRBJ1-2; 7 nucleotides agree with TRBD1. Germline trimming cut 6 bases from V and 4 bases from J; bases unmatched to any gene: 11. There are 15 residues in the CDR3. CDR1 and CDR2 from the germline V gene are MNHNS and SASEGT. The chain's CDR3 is CASRTTGDRSYGYTF. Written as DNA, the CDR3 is TGTGCCAGCAGAACAACAGGGGACCGGTCCTATGGCTACACCTTC.

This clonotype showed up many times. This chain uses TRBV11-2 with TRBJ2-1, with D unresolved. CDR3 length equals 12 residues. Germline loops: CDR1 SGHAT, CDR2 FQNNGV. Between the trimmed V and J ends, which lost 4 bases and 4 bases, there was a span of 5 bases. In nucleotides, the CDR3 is TGTGCCAGCAGCTACCAATACAATGAGCAGTTCTTC. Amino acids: CASSYQYNEQFF. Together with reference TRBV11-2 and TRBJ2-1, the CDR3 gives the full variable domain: EAGVAQSPRYKIIEKRQSVAFWCNPISGHATLYWYQQILGQGPKLLIQFQNNGVVDDSQLPKDRFSAERLKGVDSTLKIQPAKLEDSAVYLCASSYQYNEQFFGPGTRLTVL.

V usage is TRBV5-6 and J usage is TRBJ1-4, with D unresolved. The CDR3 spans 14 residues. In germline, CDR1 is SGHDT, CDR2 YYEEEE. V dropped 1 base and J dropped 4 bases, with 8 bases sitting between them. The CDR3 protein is CASSLFSNNEKLFF. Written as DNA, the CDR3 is TGTGCCAGCAGCTTGTTCTCGAATAATGAAAAACTGTTTTTT.

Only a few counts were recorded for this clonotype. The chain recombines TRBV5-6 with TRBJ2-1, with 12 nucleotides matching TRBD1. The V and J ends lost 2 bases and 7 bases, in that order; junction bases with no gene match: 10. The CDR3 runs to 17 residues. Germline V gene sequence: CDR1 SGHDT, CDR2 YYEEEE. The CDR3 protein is CASSFWDRGRLGNEQFF. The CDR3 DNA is TGTGCCAGCAGCTTTTGGGACAGGGGGCGCTTGGGGAATGAGCAGTTCTTC.

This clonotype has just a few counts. CDR3 sequence: CASSQNQGRPQHF. CDR3 DNA: TGCGCCAGCAGCCAGAATCAGGGACGGCCCCAGCATTTT. The rearrangement links TRBV4-1 to TRBJ1-5; maybe TRBD1 (5 bases). The CDR3 runs 13 residues. CDR1 is MGHRA, CDR2 YSYEKL, per germline. Trimming stripped 3 bases from V and 9 bases from J, with 12 bases between.

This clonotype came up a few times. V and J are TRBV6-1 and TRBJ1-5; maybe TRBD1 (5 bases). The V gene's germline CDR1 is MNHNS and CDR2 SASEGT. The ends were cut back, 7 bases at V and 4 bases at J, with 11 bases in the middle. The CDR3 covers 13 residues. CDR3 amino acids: CASMREGNQPQHF. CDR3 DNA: TGTGCCAGCATGAGGGAGGGGAATCAGCCCCAGCATTTT.

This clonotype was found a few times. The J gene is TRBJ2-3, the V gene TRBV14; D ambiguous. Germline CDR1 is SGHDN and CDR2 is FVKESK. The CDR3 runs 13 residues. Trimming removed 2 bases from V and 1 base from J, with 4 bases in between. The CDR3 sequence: CASSQPGTDTQYF. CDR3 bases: TGTGCCAGCAGCCAACCGGGCACAGATACGCAGTATTTT.

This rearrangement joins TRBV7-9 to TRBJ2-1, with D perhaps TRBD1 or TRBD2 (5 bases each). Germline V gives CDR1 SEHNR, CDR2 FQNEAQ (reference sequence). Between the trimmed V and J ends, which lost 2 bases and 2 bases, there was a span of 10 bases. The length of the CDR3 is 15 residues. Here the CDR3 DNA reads TGTGCCAGCAGCTTAATGGGACCGACCTACAATGAGCAGTTCTTC. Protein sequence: CASSLMGPTYNEQFF.

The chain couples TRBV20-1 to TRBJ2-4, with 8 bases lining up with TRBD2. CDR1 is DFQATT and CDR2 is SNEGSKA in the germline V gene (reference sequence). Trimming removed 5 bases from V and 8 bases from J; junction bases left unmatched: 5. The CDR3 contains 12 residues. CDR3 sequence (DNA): TGCAGTGCTCCCCCGGGGGGGGACATTCAGTACTTC. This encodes CSAPPGGDIQYF.

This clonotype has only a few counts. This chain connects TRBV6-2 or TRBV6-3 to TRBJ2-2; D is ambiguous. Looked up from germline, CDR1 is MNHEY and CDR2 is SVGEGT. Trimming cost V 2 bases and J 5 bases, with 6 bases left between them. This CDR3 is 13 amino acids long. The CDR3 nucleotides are TGTGCCAGCAGTTACAGAGATACCGGGGAGCTGTTTTTT. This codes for CASSYRDTGELFF.

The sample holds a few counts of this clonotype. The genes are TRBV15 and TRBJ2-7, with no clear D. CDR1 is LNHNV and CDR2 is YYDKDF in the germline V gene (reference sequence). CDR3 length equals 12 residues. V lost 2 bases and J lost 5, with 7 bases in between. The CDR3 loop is CATSRPSNEQYF. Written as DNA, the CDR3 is TGTGCCACCAGCAGACCCAGTAACGAGCAGTACTTC.

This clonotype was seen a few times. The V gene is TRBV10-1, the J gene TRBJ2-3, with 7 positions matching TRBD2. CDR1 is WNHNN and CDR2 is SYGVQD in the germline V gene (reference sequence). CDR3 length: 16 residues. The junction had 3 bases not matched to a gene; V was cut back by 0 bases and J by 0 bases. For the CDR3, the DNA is TGCGCCAGCAGTGAGTCTCCAGCGGGGAGCACAGATACGCAGTATTTT. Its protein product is CASSESPAGSTDTQYF.

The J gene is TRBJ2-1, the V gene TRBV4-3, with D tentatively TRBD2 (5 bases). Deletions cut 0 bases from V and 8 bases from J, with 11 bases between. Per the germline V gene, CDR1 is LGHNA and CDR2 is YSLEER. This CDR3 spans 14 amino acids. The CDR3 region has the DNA TGCGCCAGCAGCCAAGAGATCCTAGCCGATGAGCAGTTCTTC. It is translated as CASSQEILADEQFF.

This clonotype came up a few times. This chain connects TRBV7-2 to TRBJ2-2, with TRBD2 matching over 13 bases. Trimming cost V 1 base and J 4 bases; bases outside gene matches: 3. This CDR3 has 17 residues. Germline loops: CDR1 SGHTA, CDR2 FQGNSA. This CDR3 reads CASSLGGLAGVTGELFF. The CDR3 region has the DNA TGTGCCAGCAGCTTAGGCGGACTAGCGGGAGTCACCGGGGAGCTGTTTTTT.

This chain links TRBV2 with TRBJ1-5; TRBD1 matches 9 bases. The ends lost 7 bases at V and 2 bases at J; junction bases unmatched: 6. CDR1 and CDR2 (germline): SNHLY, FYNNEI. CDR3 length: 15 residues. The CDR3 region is CASTSRTGGNQPQHF. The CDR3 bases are TGTGCCAGCACTAGTAGGACAGGGGGCAATCAGCCCCAGCATTTT.

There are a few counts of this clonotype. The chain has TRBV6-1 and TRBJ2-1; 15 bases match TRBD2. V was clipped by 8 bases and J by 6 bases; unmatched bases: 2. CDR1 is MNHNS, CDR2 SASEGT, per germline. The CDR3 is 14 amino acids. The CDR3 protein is CASGLAGGPNEQFF. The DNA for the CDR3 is TGTGCCAGCGGACTAGCGGGAGGGCCCAATGAGCAGTTCTTC.

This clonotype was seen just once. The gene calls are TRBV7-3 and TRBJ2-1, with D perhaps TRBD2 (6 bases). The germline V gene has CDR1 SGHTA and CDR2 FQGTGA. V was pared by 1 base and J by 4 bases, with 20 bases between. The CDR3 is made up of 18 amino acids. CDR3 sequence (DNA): TGTGCCAGCAGCTTAATCCCCTCGCGGGATGGGACTTACAATGAGCAGTTCTTC. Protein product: CASSLIPSRDGTYNEQFF.

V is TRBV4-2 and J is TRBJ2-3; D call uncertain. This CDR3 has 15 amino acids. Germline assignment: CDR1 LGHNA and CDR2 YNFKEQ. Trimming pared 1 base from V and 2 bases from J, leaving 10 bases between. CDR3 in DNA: TGTGCCAGCAGCCAAGGCGGCCAGTACACAGATACGCAGTATTTT. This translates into CASSQGGQYTDTQYF.

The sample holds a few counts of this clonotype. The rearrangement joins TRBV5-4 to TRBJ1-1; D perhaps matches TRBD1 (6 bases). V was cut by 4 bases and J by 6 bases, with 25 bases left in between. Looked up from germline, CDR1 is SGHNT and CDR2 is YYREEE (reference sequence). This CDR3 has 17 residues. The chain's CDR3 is CASSVRVAGDLLAEAFF. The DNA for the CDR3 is TGTGCCAGCAGCGTCCGAGTTGCAGGGGACCTCCTCGCTGAAGCTTTCTTT.

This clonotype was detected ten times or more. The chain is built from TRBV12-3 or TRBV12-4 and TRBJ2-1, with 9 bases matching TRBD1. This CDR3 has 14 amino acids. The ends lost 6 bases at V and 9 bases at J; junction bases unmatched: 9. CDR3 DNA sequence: TGTGCCAGCAGCCCTCCGGGACAGGGTATTGAGCAGTTCTTC. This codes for CASSPPGQGIEQFF.

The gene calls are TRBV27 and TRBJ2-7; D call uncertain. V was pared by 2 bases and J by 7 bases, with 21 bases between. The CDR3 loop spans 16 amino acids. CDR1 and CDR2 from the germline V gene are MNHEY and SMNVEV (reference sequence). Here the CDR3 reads CASSLRGVDPRAEQYF. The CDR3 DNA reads TGTGCCAGCAGTTTACGTGGCGTCGACCCAAGGGCGGAGCAGTACTTC.